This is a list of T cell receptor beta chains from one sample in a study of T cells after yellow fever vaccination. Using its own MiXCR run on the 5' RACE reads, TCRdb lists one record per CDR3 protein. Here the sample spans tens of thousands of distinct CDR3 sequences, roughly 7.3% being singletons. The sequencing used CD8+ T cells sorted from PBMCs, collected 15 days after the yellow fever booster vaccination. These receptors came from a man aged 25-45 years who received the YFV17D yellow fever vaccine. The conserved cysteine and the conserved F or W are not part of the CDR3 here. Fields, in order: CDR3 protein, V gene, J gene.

CDR3: ASSLTLAGGSTGELF
V: TRBV7-3
J: TRBJ2-2

CDR3: ATTGTDYTDTQY
V: TRBV10-3
J: TRBJ2-3

CDR3: ASSKAPGKWKKLF
V: TRBV21-1
J: TRBJ1-4

CDR3: SVDVLAGWNEQF
V: TRBV29-1
J: TRBJ2-1

CDR3: ASSQAGTGAEQY
V: TRBV11-2
J: TRBJ2-7

CDR3: ASKSGMGYEQY
V: TRBV19
J: TRBJ2-7

CDR3: ASRGPGLAGVNEQF
V: TRBV12-3/TRBV12-4
J: TRBJ2-1

CDR3: SVDFRGEAF
V: TRBV29-1
J: TRBJ1-1

CDR3: ASSYRGGNEQF
V: TRBV6-5
J: TRBJ2-1

CDR3: ASSQDPNEQY
V: TRBV14
J: TRBJ2-7

CDR3: ASRLQAVSNQPQH
V: TRBV19
J: TRBJ1-5

CDR3: ASSYGTSSGDEQF
V: TRBV6-2/TRBV6-3
J: TRBJ2-1

CDR3: ASRRTSEWSGELF
V: TRBV27
J: TRBJ2-2

CDR3: SVEDKGQSTDTQY
V: TRBV29-1
J: TRBJ2-3

CDR3: AWSVHRIYGYT
V: TRBV30
J: TRBJ1-2

CDR3: ASSHSGTGAEAF
V: TRBV4-3
J: TRBJ1-1

CDR3: ASSQVRGGTDTQY
V: TRBV4-3
J: TRBJ2-3

CDR3: ASQSDTQY
V: TRBV7-9
J: TRBJ2-3

CDR3: ASLSGTSYEQY
V: TRBV11-2
J: TRBJ2-7

CDR3: ASSYTQGFYEQY
V: TRBV11-2
J: TRBJ2-7

CDR3: ASSFVGPEQF
V: TRBV5-1
J: TRBJ2-1

CDR3: ASSPSLAGVITGELF
V: TRBV27
J: TRBJ2-2

CDR3: ASSLAGSPYEQY
V: TRBV7-8
J: TRBJ2-7

CDR3: ASSRPDEQF
V: TRBV6-6
J: TRBJ2-1

CDR3: ASSYDLTGGAEFAF
V: TRBV6-2/TRBV6-3
J: TRBJ1-1

CDR3: ASSMLRAGIGDNNQPQH
V: TRBV19
J: TRBJ1-5

CDR3: SARWDTEAF
V: TRBV20-1
J: TRBJ1-1

CDR3: ASSLGGDSDTQY
V: TRBV7-2
J: TRBJ2-3

CDR3: ASSLGVASHEQY
V: TRBV7-8
J: TRBJ2-7

CDR3: ASSLDRGEQY
V: TRBV7-8
J: TRBJ2-7

CDR3: ASSSPLVDPLENEQF
V: TRBV7-2
J: TRBJ2-1

CDR3: ASSLLGGSNQPQH
V: TRBV27
J: TRBJ1-5

CDR3: ASSFSRGNEQY
V: TRBV27
J: TRBJ2-7

CDR3: ASSPWDRTGATDTQY
V: TRBV11-2
J: TRBJ2-3

CDR3: SVVRGSTTEAF
V: TRBV29-1
J: TRBJ1-1

CDR3: ASSLDSGRDYEQY
V: TRBV5-1
J: TRBJ2-7

CDR3: SARGQRVGTQY
V: TRBV20-1
J: TRBJ2-5

CDR3: ASRGTPTHYEQY
V: TRBV2
J: TRBJ2-7

CDR3: ASSSDRNTGELF
V: TRBV7-7
J: TRBJ2-2